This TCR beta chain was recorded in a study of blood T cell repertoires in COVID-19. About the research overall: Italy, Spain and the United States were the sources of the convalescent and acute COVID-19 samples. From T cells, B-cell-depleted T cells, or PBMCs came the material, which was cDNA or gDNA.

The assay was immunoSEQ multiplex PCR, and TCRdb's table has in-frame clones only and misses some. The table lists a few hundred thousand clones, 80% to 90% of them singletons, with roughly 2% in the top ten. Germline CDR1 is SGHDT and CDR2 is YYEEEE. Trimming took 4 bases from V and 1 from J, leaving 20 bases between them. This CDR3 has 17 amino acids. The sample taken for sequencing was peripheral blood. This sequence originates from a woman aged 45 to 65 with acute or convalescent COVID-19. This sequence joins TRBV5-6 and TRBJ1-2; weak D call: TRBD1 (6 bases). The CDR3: CASSLRQVSFLNYGYTF. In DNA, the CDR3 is TGTGCCAGCAGCCTCCGACAGGTCTCCTTCCTTAACTATGGCTACACCTTC.